This T cell receptor beta chain was recovered during a study of blood T cell repertoires in COVID-19. Study in general: Donors in the United States, Italy and Spain gave samples during acute or convalescent COVID-19. The analysed material was cDNA or gDNA that came from T cells, B-cell-depleted T cells, or PBMCs.

Original methodology: Reference gene primers were amplified, and this amplification served to estimate nucleated cell counts. Clones were sequenced by immunoSEQ multiplex PCR, and TCRdb holds only the in-frame ones, with some missing. V and J calls and clone size come straight from that table; D and trimming were deduced from the DNA. In the table there are some 76,000 clones, about 89% of which are singletons. Germline V CDR1 and CDR2: SQVTM, ANQGSEA. The V segment lost 4 bases and the J segment 1 base; nucleotides outside the gene matches: 4. This CDR3 is 14 amino acids long. Sequencing used peripheral blood. The clonotype originates from a man between 60 and 75 years old with acute or convalescent COVID-19. The chain combines TRBV29-1 with TRBJ1-5, with 7 bases fitting TRBD1. CDR3 DNA: TGCAGCGTTGGAGGGGGCACCAGCAATCAGCCCCAGCATTTT. Amino acids: CSVGGGTSNQPQHF.